This TCR beta chain was profiled in a study of cytomegalovirus exposure and HLA in healthy donors. In the study overall: Unique TCRs numbering about 85 million, obtained from HLA-typed donors, made up an early data release. Whole-study results and caveats: Usually a TCR sequence was rare, but some public TCRs were found in many donors. Presence/absence analyses rested on an assumption that sequencing depth was roughly uniform across donors.

As concerns this clone: Its antigen is as yet unknown.

Primers for the PCR totalled 60 Vbeta and 13 Jbeta. Libraries were prepared by immunoSEQ multiplex PCR; TCRdb keeps only in-frame clonotypes and omits some of them. The listing contains 70,000 or so clones. With V trimmed by 4 bases and J by 4 bases, 7 bases remained unmatched. The CDR3 contains 15 residues. Per the germline V gene, CDR1 is SGDLS and CDR2 is YYNGEE. The chain uses TRBV9 and TRBJ2-3, with 9 bases identical to TRBD1. Sequencing was carried out using PBMCs. This sequence was found in a man aged 35 to 55 in good health and CMV-seronegative. The CDR3 bases are TGTGCCAGCAGCAGGAGTGGACAGGGGCCAGATACGCAGTATTTT. Translated: CASSRSGQGPDTQYF.